One sample yielded the 7 T cell receptor beta chains listed below, sequenced in a study of blood T cell repertoires in COVID-19. Assay: immunoSEQ multiplex PCR; the TCRdb copy retains only in-frame clones and omits some. The sample contains approximately 300,000 clones, around 87% of which appear only once. Specimen: peripheral blood. These receptors were collected from a woman in her forties or fifties with active or convalescent COVID-19.

As to this clone: Within the sample, other DNA sequences also encode this same CDR3. The rearrangement uses TRBV7-9 and TRBJ2-3; tentative D call: TRBD2 (6 bases). There are 14 residues in the CDR3. Deletions cut 5 bases from V and 1 base from J, with 10 bases between. Germline CDR1 is SEHNR and CDR2 is FQNEAQ (reference sequence). In nucleotides, the CDR3 is TGTGCCAGCAGCCCTACGGGGGGCACAGATACGCAGTATTTT. It is translated as CASSPTGGTDTQYF.

The rearrangement joins TRBV15 to TRBJ1-4; D might be TRBD1 (5 bases). CDR3 length: 13 amino acids. Trimming took 3 bases from V and 7 from J, leaving 9 bases between them. Germline V CDR1 and CDR2: LNHNV, YYDKDF (reference sequence). The CDR3 DNA reads as TGTGCCACCAGCAGGGGGGGGATTGAAAAACTGTTTTTT. Protein product: CATSRGGIEKLFF.

The chain is built from TRBV30 and TRBJ1-6; 9 bases fit TRBD1. V gave up 5 bases and J gave up 5 bases; unmatched junction bases: 1. In germline, CDR1 is GTSNPN, CDR2 SVGIG (reference sequence). This CDR3 contains 13 residues. The CDR3 region has the DNA TGTGCCTGGGGGACAGGGCATAATTCACCCCTCCACTTT. Amino acids: CAWGTGHNSPLHF.

The CDR3 nucleotides are TGCGCCAGCAGCCCAACTAGTACAACCTACGAGCAGTACTTC. Translated: CASSPTSTTYEQYF. The rearrangement links TRBV5-1 to TRBJ2-7; weak D call: TRBD2 (5 bases). Germline assignment: CDR1 SGHRS and CDR2 YFSETQ. CDR3 size: 14 residues. V lost 4 bases to trimming and J lost 2 bases, with 13 bases between them.

This clone appeared a few times. The rearrangement links TRBV5-1 to TRBJ1-1; 7 nucleotides line up with TRBD1. The CDR3 runs to 14 residues. Germline V gene data show CDR1 as SGHRS and CDR2 as YFSETQ. V was clipped by 0 bases and J by 3 bases; unmatched bases: 2. The CDR3 here is CASSLEGADTEAFF. CDR3 bases: TGCGCCAGCAGCTTGGAGGGGGCGGACACTGAAGCTTTCTTT.

The chain couples TRBV7-9 to TRBJ2-3; 9 bases fit TRBD2. CDR3 size: 14 residues. V trimming: 7 bases; J trimming: 6 bases; junction bases outside the gene matches: 8. The germline V gene encodes CDR1 SEHNR and CDR2 FQNEAQ (reference sequence). The CDR3 sequence is CASTKREAGDTQYF. CDR3 nucleotide sequence: TGTGCCAGCACCAAGCGGGAGGCAGGCGATACGCAGTATTTT.

Only a few counts were recorded for this clone. One end of the junction does not line up with germline, which may come from a read error. This chain joins TRBV12-3 or TRBV12-4 and TRBJ1-2; maybe TRBD1 (5 bases). The CDR3 loop spans 12 amino acids. CDR3 sequence: CASSLETARSIF. CDR3 DNA: TGTGCCAGCAGTTTAGAGACAGCCCGGTCCATCTTC.